This T cell receptor (beta chain) was captured in a study of identical twins (TCRdb year 2016). Background for the entire study: To test whether fetal clonotypes persist, the study used deep sequencing on TCR alpha and beta repertoires from monozygotic twins, unrelated adults of various ages, and cord blood. Replicate twin experiments were performed at different times using different library preparation protocols to rule out contamination.

This clonotype has a handful of counts. No antigen is known for it. Base quality data are lacking; no much larger clone is found one base away. The paper's findings and limits, for the study overall: Because the same donors could not be followed over many years, conclusions were based on cross-sectional statistical analysis. In monozygotic twins, recombination models systematically underestimated out-of-frame TCR alpha sharing, but the models matched the sharing seen between unrelated individuals. Zero-insertion analyses could be partly confounded by invariant T cells such as MAIT and iNKT, though diverse VJ usage argued against such confounding for most clonotypes. The excess sharing between twins in beta out-of-frame sequences was weaker because fewer shared sequences reduced the signal-to-noise ratio. Compared with coincidental sharing between unrelated individuals, out-of-frame TCR alpha sequences shared between twins had an excess of sequences with low generation probability. Abundant cord blood beta clonotypes carried fewer insertions; young adult naive repertoires showed a weaker similar trend, while memory repertoires showed none.

Preparation of the library involved 5' RACE. For sequencing, an Illumina HiSeq 2000 was employed. A universal primer binding site was introduced by template switching, and a unique molecular identifier was present in the final cDNA, enabling accurate counting of TCR cDNA molecules. Specific primers in the conserved constant-segment region were used to synthesize first-strand cDNA for the TCR alpha and beta chains. To control for contamination, every cDNA library was double barcoded, receiving both a SMART-Mk sample barcode and Illumina barcodes. Two successive PCR steps introduced TruSeq adapter sequences along with Illumina sample barcodes. TCR alpha and beta cDNA libraries were sequenced on the Illumina HiSeq platform with custom primers. Concerning the study's data processing: Unique molecular identifiers were extracted from raw reads with MiGEC, and CDR3 positions were determined with MiXCR. Recombination models were inferred per individual with the repgenHMM and IGoR tools using an EM algorithm. The analysis of shared clonotypes was done with the tcR package in R, with sharing normalized by the product of cloneset sizes. Out-of-frame nonproductive sequences were analyzed to study raw recombination free of thymic and clonal selection effects. TCRdb trimmed the raw reads at Q25, called clones with MiXCR and kept productive beta chains. Identical CDR3 protein sequences are pooled into one entry, listed with their most common genes and DNA. The V and J calls reflect TCRdb's pipeline rather than the authors' work. For this sample there are a few hundred thousand distinct CDR3 sequences; approximately 10% appear just once. The ten top clones hold 2.5% to 3% of the sample.

Measured from the cysteine to the phenylalanine, the CDR3 is 15 residues long. The retained sequence is limited to the CDR3, 45 bases, with the frame set at the first base. V loses 0 bases, J loses 3 bases, and the germline ends lie 11 bases apart. From a lookup of the germline V gene (reference sequence), CDR1 and CDR2 are LNHNV and YYDKDF. Only healthy Caucasian donors were included. The twin cohort comprised three pairs of female monozygotic twins, all aged roughly 18 to 30 years. Peripheral blood mononuclear cells were the source from which RNA for the TCR libraries was isolated. These same records also appear under a second study, on yellow fever vaccine responses in identical twins. The other study reports the following: According to the authors, the vaccine-induced T cell response in identical twins seemed to be partly convergent and partly specific to each individual. In the study, vaccine-responding T cell clones were precisely tracked in identical twins.

The rearrangement joined TRBV15 to TRBJ2-5, with a weak D call of TRBD1 (6 bases match). The TCR comes from a woman aged 18-30 years in good health. The specimen sequenced was PBMCs. The CDR3 protein is CATSRDGGAKETQYF. The bases are TGTGCCACCAGCAGAGATGGGGGCGCAAAAGAGACCCAGTACTTC.